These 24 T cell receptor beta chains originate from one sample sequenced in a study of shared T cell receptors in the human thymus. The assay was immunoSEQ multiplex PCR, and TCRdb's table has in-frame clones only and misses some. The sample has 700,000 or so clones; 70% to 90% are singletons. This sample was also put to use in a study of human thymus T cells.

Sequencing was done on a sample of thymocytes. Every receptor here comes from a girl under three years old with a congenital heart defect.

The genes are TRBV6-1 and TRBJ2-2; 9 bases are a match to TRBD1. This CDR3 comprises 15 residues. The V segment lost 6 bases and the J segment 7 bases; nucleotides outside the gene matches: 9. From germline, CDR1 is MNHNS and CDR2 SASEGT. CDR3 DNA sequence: TGTGCCAGCAGGGTTAGGACAGGGGATTTCGGGGAGCTGTTTTTT. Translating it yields CASRVRTGDFGELFF.

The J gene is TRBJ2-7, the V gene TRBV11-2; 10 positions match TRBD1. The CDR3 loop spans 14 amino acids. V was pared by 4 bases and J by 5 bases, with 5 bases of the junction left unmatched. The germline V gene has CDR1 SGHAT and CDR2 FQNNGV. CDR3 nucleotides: TGTGCCAGCAGCTCACGACAGGGGGCTAACGAGCAGTACTTC. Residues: CASSSRQGANEQYF. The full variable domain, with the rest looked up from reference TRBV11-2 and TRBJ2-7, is EAGVAQSPRYKIIEKRQSVAFWCNPISGHATLYWYQQILGQGPKLLIQFQNNGVVDDSQLPKDRFSAERLKGVDSTLKIQPAKLEDSAVYLCASSSRQGANEQYFGPGTRLTVT.

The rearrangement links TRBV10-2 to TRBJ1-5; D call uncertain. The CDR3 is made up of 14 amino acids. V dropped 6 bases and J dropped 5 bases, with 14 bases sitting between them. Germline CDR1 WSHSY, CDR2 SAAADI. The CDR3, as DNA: TGCGCCAGCAGAACAAGCGAGGCTTATCAGCCCCAGCATTTT. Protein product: CASRTSEAYQPQHF.

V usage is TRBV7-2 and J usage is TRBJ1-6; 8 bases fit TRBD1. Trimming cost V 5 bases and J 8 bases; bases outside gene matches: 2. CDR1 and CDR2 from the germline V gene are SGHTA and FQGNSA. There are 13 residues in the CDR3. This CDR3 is CASSVTGDSPLHF. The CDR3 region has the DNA TGTGCCAGCAGCGTGACAGGGGATTCACCCCTCCACTTT. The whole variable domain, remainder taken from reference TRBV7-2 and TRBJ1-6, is GAGVSQSPSNKVTEKGKDVELRCDPISGHTALYWYRQSLGQGLEFLIYFQGNSAPDKSGLPSDRFSAERTGGSVSTLTIQRTQQEDSAVYLCASSVTGDSPLHFGNGTRLTVT.

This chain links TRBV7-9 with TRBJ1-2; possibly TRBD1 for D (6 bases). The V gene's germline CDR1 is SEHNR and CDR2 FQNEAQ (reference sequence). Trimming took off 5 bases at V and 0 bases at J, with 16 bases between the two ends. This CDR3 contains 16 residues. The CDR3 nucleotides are TGTGCCAGCAGCCAAATAACAGGGCGTCCTAACTATGGCTACACCTTC. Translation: CASSQITGRPNYGYTF.

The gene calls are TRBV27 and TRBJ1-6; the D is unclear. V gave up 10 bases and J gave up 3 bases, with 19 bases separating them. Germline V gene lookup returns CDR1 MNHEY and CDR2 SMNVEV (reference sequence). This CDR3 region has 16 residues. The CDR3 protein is CATSKRARFYNSPLHF. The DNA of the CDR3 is TGTGCCACCAGCAAGCGGGCCAGGTTCTATAATTCACCCCTCCACTTT.

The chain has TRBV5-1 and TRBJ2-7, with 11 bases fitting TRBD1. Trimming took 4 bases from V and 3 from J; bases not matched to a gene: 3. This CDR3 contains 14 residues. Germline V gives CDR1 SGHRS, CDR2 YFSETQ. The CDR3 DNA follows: TGCGCCAGCAGCGTAGGGACAGGGGGCTACGAGCAGTACTTC. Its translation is CASSVGTGGYEQYF. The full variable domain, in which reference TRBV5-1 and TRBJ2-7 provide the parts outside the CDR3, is KAGVTQTPRYLIKTRGQQVTLSCSPISGHRSVSWYQQTPGQGLQFLFEYFSETQRNKGNFPGRFSGRQFSNSRSEMNVSTLELGDSALYLCASSVGTGGYEQYFGPGTRLTVT.

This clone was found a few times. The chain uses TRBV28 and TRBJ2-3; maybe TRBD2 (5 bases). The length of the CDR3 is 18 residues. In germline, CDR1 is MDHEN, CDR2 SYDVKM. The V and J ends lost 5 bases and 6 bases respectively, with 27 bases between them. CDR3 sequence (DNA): TGTGCCAGCAGTCCCTCCCCCGGCGGAGGAAGGCCCAACGATACGCAGTATTTT. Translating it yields CASSPSPGGGRPNDTQYF. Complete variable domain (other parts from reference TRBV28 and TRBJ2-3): DVKVTQSSRYLVKRTGEKVFLECVQDMDHENMFWYRQDPGLGLRLIYFSYDVKMKEKGDIPEGYSVSREKKERFSLILESASTNQTSMYLCASSPSPGGGRPNDTQYFGPGTRLTVL.

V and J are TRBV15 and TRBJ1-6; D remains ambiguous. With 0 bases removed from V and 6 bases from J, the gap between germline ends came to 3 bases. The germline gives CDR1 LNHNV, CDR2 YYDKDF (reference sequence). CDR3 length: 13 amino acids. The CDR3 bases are TGTGCCACCAGCAGAGATCGTAATTCACCCCTCCACTTT. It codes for CATSRDRNSPLHF.

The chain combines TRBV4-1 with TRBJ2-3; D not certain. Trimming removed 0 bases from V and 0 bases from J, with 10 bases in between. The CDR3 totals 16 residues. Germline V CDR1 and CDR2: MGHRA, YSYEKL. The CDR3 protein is CASSQDVQSSTDTQYF. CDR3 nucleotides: TGCGCCAGCAGCCAAGATGTCCAGTCTAGCACAGATACGCAGTATTTT.

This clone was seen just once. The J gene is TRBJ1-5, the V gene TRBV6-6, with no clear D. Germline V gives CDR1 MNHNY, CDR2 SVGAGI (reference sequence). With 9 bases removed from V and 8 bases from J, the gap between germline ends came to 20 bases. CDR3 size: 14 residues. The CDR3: CASRARSGPKPQHF. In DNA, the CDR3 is TGTGCCAGTCGAGCTCGGTCCGGTCCTAAGCCCCAGCATTTT.

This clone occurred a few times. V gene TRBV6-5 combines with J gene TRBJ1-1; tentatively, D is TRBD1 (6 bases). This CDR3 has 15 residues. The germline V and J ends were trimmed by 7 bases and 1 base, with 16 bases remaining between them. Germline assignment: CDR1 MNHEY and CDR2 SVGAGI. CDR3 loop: CASKIRGRGNTEAFF. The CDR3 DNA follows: TGTGCCAGCAAGATCAGGGGTAGAGGGAACACTGAAGCTTTCTTT.

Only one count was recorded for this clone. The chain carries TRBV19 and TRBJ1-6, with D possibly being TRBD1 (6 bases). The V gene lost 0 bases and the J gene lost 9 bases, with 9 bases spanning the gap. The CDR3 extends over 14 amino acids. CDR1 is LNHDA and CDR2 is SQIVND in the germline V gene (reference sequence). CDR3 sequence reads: CASSIEQGGSPLHF. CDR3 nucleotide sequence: TGTGCCAGTAGTATAGAACAGGGCGGTTCACCCCTCCACTTT.

CDR3 loop: CASSRLLWGDTEAFF. The CDR3 region has the DNA TGCGCCAGCAGCCGGCTTCTTTGGGGAGACACTGAAGCTTTCTTT. This sequence joins TRBV4-1 and TRBJ1-1; D is undetermined. V was clipped by 4 bases and J by 3 bases, with 15 bases between them. CDR3 length: 15 residues. Per germline, CDR1 MGHRA and CDR2 YSYEKL.

The CDR3 reads CASSEWSHNEQFF. DNA of the CDR3: TGTGCCAGCAGTGAATGGAGTCACAATGAGCAGTTCTTC. The chain joins TRBV25-1 to TRBJ2-1; D is ambiguous. Germline loops: CDR1 MGHDK, CDR2 SYGVNS. V dropped 1 base and J dropped 5 bases, with 6 bases sitting between them. The CDR3 runs to 13 residues.

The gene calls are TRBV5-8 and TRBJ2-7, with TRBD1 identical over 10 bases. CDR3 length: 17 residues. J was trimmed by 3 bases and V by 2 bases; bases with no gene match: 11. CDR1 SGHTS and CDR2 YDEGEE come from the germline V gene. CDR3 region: CASSLTKTGGFLYEQYF. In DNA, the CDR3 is TGTGCCAGCAGCTTAACAAAGACAGGGGGCTTCCTCTACGAGCAGTACTTC.

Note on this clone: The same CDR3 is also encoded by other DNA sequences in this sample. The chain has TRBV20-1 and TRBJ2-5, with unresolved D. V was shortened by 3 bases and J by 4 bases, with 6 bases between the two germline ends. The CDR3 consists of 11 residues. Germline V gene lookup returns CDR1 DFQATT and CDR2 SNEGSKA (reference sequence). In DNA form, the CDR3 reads TGCAGTGCTAGCCCCGGAGAGACCCAGTACTTC. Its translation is CSASPGETQYF.

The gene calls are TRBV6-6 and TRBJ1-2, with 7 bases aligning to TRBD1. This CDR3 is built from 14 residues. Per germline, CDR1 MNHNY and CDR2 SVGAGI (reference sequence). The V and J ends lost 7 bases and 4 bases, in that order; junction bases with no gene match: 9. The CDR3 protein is CASTHRGASYGYTF. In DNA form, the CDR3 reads TGTGCCAGCACCCACAGGGGCGCCTCCTATGGCTACACCTTC.

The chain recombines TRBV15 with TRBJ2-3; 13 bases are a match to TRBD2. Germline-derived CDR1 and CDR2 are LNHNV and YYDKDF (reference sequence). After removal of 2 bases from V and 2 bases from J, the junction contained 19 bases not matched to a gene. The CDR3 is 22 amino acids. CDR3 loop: CATSRNIKTSGGTQNLTDTQYF. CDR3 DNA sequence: TGTGCCACCAGCAGAAACATTAAGACTAGCGGGGGGACTCAAAACCTCACAGATACGCAGTATTTT.

The CDR3 DNA is TGTGCCAGCAGCCCTCCGGGACACCCGCTCGGGACAGATACGCAGTATTTT. It is translated as CASSPPGHPLGTDTQYF. The chain joins TRBV13 to TRBJ2-3; possibly TRBD1 for D (6 bases). Germline V gene data show CDR1 as PRHDT and CDR2 as FYEKMQ (reference sequence). V lost 5 bases to trimming and J lost 3 bases, with 21 bases between them. This CDR3 has 17 amino acids.

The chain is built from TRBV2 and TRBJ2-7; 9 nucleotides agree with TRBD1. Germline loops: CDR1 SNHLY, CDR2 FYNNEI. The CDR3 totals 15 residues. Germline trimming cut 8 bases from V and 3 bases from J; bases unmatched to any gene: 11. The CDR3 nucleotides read TGTGCCAGCGTATGGGGACAGGGATTGCTCTACGAGCAGTACTTC. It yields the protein CASVWGQGLLYEQYF.

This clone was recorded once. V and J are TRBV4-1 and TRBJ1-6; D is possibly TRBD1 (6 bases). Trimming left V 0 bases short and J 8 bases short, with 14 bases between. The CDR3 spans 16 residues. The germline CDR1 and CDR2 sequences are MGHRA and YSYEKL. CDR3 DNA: TGCGCCAGCAGCCAAGAACCGGGGGGCTCATATTCACCCCTCCACTTT. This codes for CASSQEPGGSYSPLHF.

The CDR3 region is CASSSLRTITGELFF. The CDR3 DNA sequence: TGTGCCAGCAGCTCCCTTCGGACAATCACCGGGGAGCTGTTTTTT. The chain is built from TRBV7-9 and TRBJ2-2; a possible D gene is TRBD1 (5 bases). The V end lost 4 bases, the J end lost 4 bases, and 13 bases lay between the germline ends. Germline V gene lookup returns CDR1 SEHNR and CDR2 FQNEAQ (reference sequence). The CDR3 is 15 residues long.

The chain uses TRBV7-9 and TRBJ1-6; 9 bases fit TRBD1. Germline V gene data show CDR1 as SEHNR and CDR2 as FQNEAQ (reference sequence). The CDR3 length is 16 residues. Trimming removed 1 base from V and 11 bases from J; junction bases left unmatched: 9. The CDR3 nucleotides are TGTGCCAGCAGCTTAGTCGGGGGACAGGGTCGGACACCCCTCCACTTT. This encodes CASSLVGGQGRTPLHF.